The T cell receptor beta chain described here comes from a study of blood T cells in healthy people across ages. The study, taken as a whole, reports: Donor CMV status was unknown, possibly confounding expanded clonotype changes.

Remarks on this clonotype: Its antigen is unknown.

CDR3 size: 15 residues. V shed 3 bases and J 2 bases; nucleotides not matched to a gene: 5. Per the germline V gene, CDR1 is SGHRS and CDR2 is YFSETQ. The authors ran a second PCR of 7 to 11 cycles using a sample-barcoded 5' primer and a J-beta primer mix. In TCRdb, the 5' RACE reads were re-called with MiXCR into one record per CDR3 protein. The data show around 800,000 distinct CDR3 sequences, 40% to 65% seen once. The TCR sequence derives from a man older than 75 in good health. Sequencing input: blood. The chain employs TRBV5-1 and TRBJ2-3, with 8 bases aligning to TRBD2. CDR3 in amino acids: CASSWAGGPTDTQYF. The CDR3 nucleotides are TGCGCCAGCAGCTGGGCGGGAGGTCCCACAGATACGCAGTATTTT.